These 9 T cell receptor beta chains originate from one sample sequenced in a study of T cell responses to AZD1222 COVID-19 vaccine. Sequencing used immunoSEQ multiplex PCR; TCRdb keeps in-frame clones, though not all of them. Of some 150,000 clones detected, about 92% appear once; the ten largest clones hold about 1.9%. The sequencing here drew on peripheral blood, taken on day 0 of AZD1222 vaccination. All receptors come from an adult in good health.

The J gene is TRBJ2-2, the V gene TRBV7-7; TRBD2 is a possible D gene (5 bases). Germline V lookup: CDR1 SSHAT, CDR2 FNYEAQ (reference sequence). The ends were cut back, 5 bases at V and 0 bases at J, with 10 bases in the middle. The CDR3 covers 15 residues. CDR3 in amino acids: CASSRSGANTGELFF. For the CDR3, the DNA is TGTGCCAGCAGCCGGAGCGGAGCGAACACCGGGGAGCTGTTTTTT.

The rearrangement joins TRBV9 to TRBJ1-6, with unresolved D. Germline assignment: CDR1 SGDLS and CDR2 YYNGEE. V was clipped by 2 bases and J by 8 bases, with 14 bases between them. The CDR3 has 15 residues. The CDR3 coding sequence is TGTGCCAGCAGCGTGAAGGGAGGTGGGGATTCACCCCTCCACTTT. Its protein product is CASSVKGGGDSPLHF.

This clone was observed a single time. The chain carries TRBV14 and TRBJ2-5; D unresolved. CDR3 length: 15 amino acids. CDR1 is SGHDN and CDR2 is FVKESK in the germline V gene. V was shortened by 5 bases and J by 4 bases, with 17 bases between the two germline ends. The DNA of the CDR3 is TGTGCCAGCAGCGTGCAGGCCACCAAGGGAGAGACCCAGTACTTC. Amino acids: CASSVQATKGETQYF.

The chain has TRBV7-2 and TRBJ2-3, with TRBD2 identical over 10 bases. J lost 3 bases, V lost 5 bases, and 14 bases had no gene match. The germline V gene has CDR1 SGHTA and CDR2 FQGNSA. The CDR3 totals 18 residues. In nucleotides, the CDR3 is TGTGCCAGCAGCCCCGTGACGCTCAGCGGGGGGGCAACAGATACGCAGTATTTT. Protein sequence: CASSPVTLSGGATDTQYF.

J is TRBJ1-4 and V is TRBV7-2; D ambiguous. V shed 1 base and J shed 12 bases, with 12 bases lying between them. The CDR3 spans 13 residues. CDR1 is SGHTA, CDR2 FQGNSA, per germline. The CDR3 is CASSLGPRRELFF. The CDR3 coding sequence is TGTGCCAGCAGCTTAGGGCCCCGTCGGGAACTGTTTTTT.

V is TRBV5-1 and J is TRBJ2-3; 10 nucleotides line up with TRBD2. CDR1 and CDR2 (germline): SGHRS, YFSETQ. The CDR3 consists of 16 residues. V gave up 7 bases and J gave up 3 bases; unmatched junction bases: 11. DNA for the CDR3: TGCGCCAGCCGCCCGGGAAGCGGGGGGGGTACAGATACGCAGTATTTT. Its protein is CASRPGSGGGTDTQYF.

J is TRBJ1-2 and V is TRBV2; D unresolved. This CDR3 has 15 residues. V lost 4 bases and J 4 bases, leaving 16 bases between the germline ends. The germline CDR1 and CDR2 sequences are SNHLY and FYNNEI. In DNA, the CDR3 is TGTGCCAGCAGTGCTCGACCCACTATGGTCTATGGCTACACCTTC. Its translation: CASSARPTMVYGYTF.

The chain employs TRBV5-4 and TRBJ1-4; TRBD1 is a possible D gene (6 bases). This CDR3 has 13 amino acids. The germline V gene encodes CDR1 SGHNT and CDR2 YYREEE (reference sequence). Deletions cut 5 bases from V and 8 bases from J, with 13 bases between. CDR3 sequence reads: CASSFRTDEKLFF. The CDR3 region has the DNA TGTGCCAGCAGTTTCCGGACAGACGAAAAACTGTTTTTT.

The chain recombines TRBV18 with TRBJ2-2; TRBD1 aligns across 7 bases. The ends lost 3 bases at V and 6 bases at J; junction bases unmatched: 7. CDR3 length: 15 amino acids. Germline lookup yields CDR1 KGHSH and CDR2 LQKENI. The CDR3 DNA sequence: TGTGCCAGCTCACCGAACAGGGGTTATTCCGGGGAGCTGTTTTTT. Translation gives CASSPNRGYSGELFF.